The 13 T cell receptor beta chains reported below all come from one sample, sequenced in a study of immune evolution from preneoplasia to lung adenocarcinoma. The assay was immunoSEQ multiplex PCR, and TCRdb's table has in-frame clones only and misses some. Altogether about 8,200 clones are present, 82% being singletons, with the ten largest covering 2.5% to 3%. The sample was FFPE minimally invasive lung adenocarcinoma tissue. Receptors originate from a person aged 65 to 85 with lung adenocarcinoma.

The chain links TRBV21-1 to TRBJ2-5; the table gives TRBD2 as D, unverified against the DNA. TRBV21-1 is tagged as a pseudogene. This CDR3 has 14 amino acids. CDR3 bases: TGTGCCAGCAGCAGGGGAGGGACCCAAGAGACCCAGTACTTC. The encoded protein is CASSRGGTQETQYF.

This rearrangement joins TRBV12-2 to TRBJ1-2; TRBD1 is taken as the D call from the table, unchecked against the DNA. TRBV12-2 is reported as a pseudogene. The CDR3 consists of 14 residues. DNA for the CDR3: TGTGCAAGTCGACCCGGACAGGGGAACTATGGCTACACCTTC. Amino acids: CASRPGQGNYGYTF.

This chain links TRBV4-1 with TRBJ2-3; either TRBD1 or TRBD2 may supply D (5 bases each). Germline loops: CDR1 MGHRA, CDR2 YSYEKL. The CDR3 contains 15 residues. The V gene lost 0 bases and the J gene lost 3 bases, with 10 bases spanning the gap. The CDR3 region has the DNA TGCGCCAGCAGCCAAGAAGGATGGGGGACAGATACGCAGTATTTT. This encodes CASSQEGWGTDTQYF.

This chain links TRBV30 with TRBJ2-2, with TRBD1 identical over 9 bases. Germline values: CDR1 GTSNPN, CDR2 SVGIG (reference sequence). Losses at the gene ends were 6 bases for V and 2 bases for J; bases not matched to a gene: 10. The CDR3 has 16 amino acids. The CDR3 sequence is CACQDRGSPNTGELFF. The CDR3 region has the DNA TGTGCCTGTCAGGACAGGGGATCCCCAAACACCGGGGAGCTGTTTTTT.

V usage is TRBV11-1 and J usage is TRBJ2-1, with no clear D. The CDR3 runs to 15 residues. Germline V gene data show CDR1 as SGHAT and CDR2 as FQDESV (reference sequence). Trimming took off 3 bases at V and 0 bases at J, with 9 bases between the two ends. For the CDR3, the DNA is TGTGCCAGCAGCTTTCAAGATAGCTCCTACAATGAGCAGTTCTTC. This encodes CASSFQDSSYNEQFF. Full variable domain (rest looked up from reference TRBV11-1 and TRBJ2-1): EAEVAQSPRYKITEKSQAVAFWCDPISGHATLYWYRQILGQGPELLVQFQDESVVDDSQLPKDRFSAERLKGVDSTLKIQPAELGDSAMYLCASSFQDSSYNEQFFGPGTRLTVL.

V gene TRBV14 combines with J gene TRBJ1-2; no reliable D call. V was pared by 1 base and J by 5 bases, with 5 bases between. CDR1 and CDR2 (germline): SGHDN, FVKESK. The CDR3 contains 12 residues. The DNA of the CDR3 is TGTGCCAGCAGCCAAGCAGGATATGGCTACACCTTC. Its translation: CASSQAGYGYTF.

V gene TRBV14 combines with J gene TRBJ1-2; 7 bases are a match to TRBD1. This CDR3 is built from 19 residues. The germline V gene has CDR1 SGHDN and CDR2 FVKESK. V lost 1 base and J lost 3; bases outside the gene matches: 17. CDR3 DNA sequence: TGTGCCAGCAGCCAAGGATGGGGCCCCACAGGGGACCTCGACTATGGCTACACCTTC. Residues: CASSQGWGPTGDLDYGYTF.

The gene calls are TRBV5-6 and TRBJ1-2; TRBD1 matches 8 bases. Per the germline V gene, CDR1 is SGHDT and CDR2 is YYEEEE. The V segment lost 5 bases and the J segment 5 bases; nucleotides outside the gene matches: 11. This CDR3 has 15 residues. CDR3 in amino acids: CASRRLRQGNYGYTF. CDR3 nucleotides: TGTGCCAGCAGACGCCTTCGACAGGGGAATTATGGCTACACCTTC.

CDR3 sequence (DNA): TGTGCCAGCAGCTTGTGGTCCGGGCCCAACACAGATACGCAGTATTTT. Encoded protein: CASSLWSGPNTDTQYF. The chain has TRBV5-5 and TRBJ2-3; D uncertain. Germline CDR1 and CDR2: SGHKS and YYEKEE (reference sequence). This CDR3 comprises 16 residues. Trimming shortened V by 1 base and J by 2 bases, and 14 bases separated the two germline ends.

The sample holds a few counts of this clone. The chain combines TRBV30 with TRBJ2-5, with 9 positions matching TRBD2. This CDR3 is 16 amino acids long. The germline CDR1 and CDR2 sequences are GTSNPN and SVGIG (reference sequence). The trim removed 3 bases at V and 1 base at J, leaving 9 bases unmatched. CDR3 sequence reads: CAWRKPSGVFQETQYF. The CDR3 DNA reads as TGTGCCTGGAGGAAGCCTAGCGGGGTTTTCCAAGAGACCCAGTACTTC. Drawing the rest from reference TRBV30 and TRBJ2-5, the complete variable domain is SQTIHQWPATLVQPVGSPLSLECTVEGTSNPNLYWYRQAAGRGLQLLFYSVGIGQISSEVPQNLSASRPQDRQFILSSKKLLLSDSGFYLCAWRKPSGVFQETQYFGPGTRLLVL.

The chain employs TRBV29-1 and TRBJ2-7; D might be TRBD1 (5 bases). Germline CDR1 reads SQVTM; CDR2 reads ANQGSEA. CDR3 length: 12 residues. Trimming took 3 bases from V and 2 from J, leaving 8 bases between them. DNA for the CDR3: TGCAGCGTTGAGCAGGGCCCCTACGAGCAGTACTTC. It translates to CSVEQGPYEQYF.

The chain joins TRBV5-1 to TRBJ2-7; D unresolved. Trimming left V 4 bases short and J 2 bases short, with 10 bases between. Germline V gene data show CDR1 as SGHRS and CDR2 as YFSETQ. The CDR3 loop spans 13 amino acids. The CDR3 DNA reads as TGCGCCAGCAGCGTGGACGGAGCCTACGAGCAGTACTTC. This gives the protein CASSVDGAYEQYF. The whole variable domain, filled in from reference TRBV5-1 and TRBJ2-7, reads KAGVTQTPRYLIKTRGQQVTLSCSPISGHRSVSWYQQTPGQGLQFLFEYFSETQRNKGNFPGRFSGRQFSNSRSEMNVSTLELGDSALYLCASSVDGAYEQYFGPGTRLTVT.

This chain connects TRBV19 to TRBJ1-5; the match to TRBD1 covers 7 bases. CDR1 and CDR2 from the germline V gene are LNHDA and SQIVND (reference sequence). This CDR3 is 15 amino acids long. Germline trimming cut 7 bases from V and 2 bases from J; bases unmatched to any gene: 8. The CDR3 DNA is TGTGCCAGTAACCTCAGCGGACAGGGCAATCAGCCCCAGCATTTT. Translating gives CASNLSGQGNQPQHF. Based on the CDR3 plus reference TRBV19 and TRBJ1-5, the full variable domain is DGGITQSPKYLFRKEGQNVTLSCEQNLNHDAMYWYRQDPGQGLRLIYYSQIVNDFQKGDIAEGYSVSREKKESFPLTVTSAQKNPTAFYLCASNLSGQGNQPQHFGDGTRLSIL.